A selection of T cell receptor beta chains follows, all from one sample in a study of response to subunit inactivated influenza vaccine. TCRdb re-analysed the RT-PCR reads in MiXCR, keeping a single row per CDR3 protein. The table shows under 950,000 distinct CDR3 sequences, with around 21% occurring only once. This specimen consisted of PBMCs from blood, obtained roughly 5 days after vaccination. These receptors were obtained from a man aged 50 to 60 who received an inactivated influenza vaccine. Both conserved end residues are part of each CDR3. The D gene is left open where the match is weak. Expanded clones get a size class; other rows say once, few or many, or leave the size out.

size: .; D: .; J: TRBJ2-5; V: TRBV6-2/TRBV6-3; CDR3: CASRPGGGRRETQYF; DNA: TGTGCCAGCAGACCCGGCGGGGGCCGAAGAGAGACCCAGTACTTC
size: .; D: .; J: TRBJ1-4; V: TRBV4-3; CDR3: CASSQDGANNEKLFF; DNA: TGCGCCAGCAGCCAAGATGGGGCCAATAATGAAAAACTGTTTTTT
size: .; D: TRBD1; J: TRBJ1-4; V: TRBV7-2; CDR3: CASSLWSGGEKLFF; DNA: TGTGCCAGCAGCTTATGGTCAGGGGGTGAAAAACTGTTTTTT
size: .; D: .; J: TRBJ1-1; V: TRBV7-8; CDR3: CASSPGRSMNTEAFF; DNA: TGTGCCAGCAGCCCCGGACGCAGTATGAACACTGAAGCTTTCTTT
size: few; D: TRBD2; J: TRBJ2-3; V: TRBV7-9; CDR3: CASSLGSSGGTDTQYF; DNA: TGTGCCAGCAGCTTAGGGTCTAGCGGGGGTACAGATACGCAGTATTTT
size: .; D: .; J: TRBJ2-1; V: TRBV3-1; CDR3: CASSHRENEQFF; DNA: TGTGCCAGCAGCCACAGGGAGAATGAGCAGTTCTTC
size: few; D: .; J: TRBJ1-5; V: TRBV15; CDR3: CATSRDRLNQPQHF; DNA: TGTGCCACCAGCAGAGATCGGTTAAATCAGCCCCAGCATTTT
size: few; D: TRBD1; J: TRBJ2-1; V: TRBV4-2; CDR3: CASSQEETGNNEQFF; DNA: TGTGCCAGCAGCCAAGAGGAGACAGGGAACAATGAGCAGTTCTTC
size: .; D: .; J: TRBJ2-2; V: TRBV29-1; CDR3: CSAGSGWTGELFF; DNA: TGCAGCGCGGGCTCGGGATGGACCGGGGAGCTGTTTTTT
size: few; D: .; J: TRBJ2-7; V: TRBV5-5; CDR3: CASSGQQPPYEQYF; DNA: TGTGCCAGCAGCGGACAGCAACCTCCCTACGAGCAGTACTTC
size: few; D: TRBD1; J: TRBJ2-1; V: TRBV27; CDR3: CASSLNRGQGRGEQFF; DNA: TGTGCCAGCAGTTTAAACCGTGGACAGGGTCGGGGTGAGCAGTTCTTC
size: few; D: TRBD1; J: TRBJ2-1; V: TRBV29-1; CDR3: CSVAYRGQKTEQFF; DNA: TGCAGCGTTGCATACAGGGGGCAGAAGACTGAGCAGTTCTTC
size: .; D: .; J: TRBJ1-2; V: TRBV28; CDR3: CASSLKTGYGYTF; DNA: TGTGCCAGCAGTTTAAAGACAGGCTATGGCTACACCTTC
size: .; D: TRBD2; J: TRBJ2-1; V: TRBV5-1; CDR3: CASSLGATSANNEQFF; DNA: TGCGCCAGCAGCCTCGGAGCGACTAGCGCTAACAATGAGCAGTTCTTC
size: .; D: .; J: TRBJ2-5; V: TRBV7-2; CDR3: CASSLSGTEGTQYF; DNA: TGTGCCAGCAGCTTGTCCGGGACGGAGGGGACCCAGTACTTC
size: .; D: .; J: TRBJ2-2; V: TRBV20-1; CDR3: CSAREGRLARTNTGELFF; DNA: TGCAGTGCTAGAGAAGGGCGTCTAGCCCGTACGAACACCGGGGAGCTGTTTTTT
size: many; D: .; J: TRBJ2-3; V: TRBV27; CDR3: CASSNRGAQANTQYF; DNA: TGTGCCAGCAGTAATCGGGGGGCGCAAGCAAATACGCAGTATTTT
size: many; D: .; J: TRBJ2-3; V: TRBV20-1; CDR3: CSAADRGTDTQYF; DNA: TGCAGTGCTGCCGACCGGGGCACAGATACGCAGTATTTT